The 24 T cell receptor beta chains listed next were all sequenced from one sample in a study of OX40 agonist ivuxolimab in advanced cancers. The assay was immunoSEQ multiplex PCR, and TCRdb's table has in-frame clones only and misses some. The table lists 65,000 to 95,000 clones, over 70% of them singletons, with around 0.8% in the top ten. Source: CD4+ or CD8+ T cells sorted from blood, taken in a trial of the OX40 agonist ivuxolimab. These receptors originate from an adult with an advanced solid tumor such as melanoma, head and neck, liver or kidney cancer.

The CDR3 sequence is CASSSEPGQGAYGYTF. CDR3 DNA: TGCGCCAGCAGCTCGGAGCCGGGACAGGGGGCCTATGGCTACACCTTC. The chain links TRBV5-1 to TRBJ1-2; the match to TRBD1 covers 12 bases. The V gene end was trimmed by 3 bases and the J gene end by 4 bases; junction bases not matched to a gene: 7. CDR1 is SGHRS, CDR2 YFSETQ, per germline. The CDR3 spans 16 residues.

The chain combines TRBV5-6 with TRBJ1-2; possible D gene TRBD1, 5 bases. Trimming cost V 5 bases and J 4 bases, with 12 bases left between them. The CDR3 is 13 amino acids. Per the germline V gene, CDR1 is SGHDT and CDR2 is YYEEEE. The CDR3 DNA is TGTGCCAGCAGAGCAGGGAATGCCTATGGCTACACCTTC. Amino acid sequence: CASRAGNAYGYTF.

This chain links TRBV5-1 with TRBJ1-2; D may be TRBD1 (6 bases). There are 15 residues in the CDR3. Between the trimmed V and J ends, which lost 0 bases and 5 bases, there was a span of 14 bases. Germline CDR1 and CDR2: SGHRS and YFSETQ. The CDR3, as DNA: TGCGCCAGCAGCTTGGCCTTCAGGGGAGGGTATGGCTACACCTTC. This translates into CASSLAFRGGYGYTF.

In DNA, the CDR3 is TGCGCCAGCAGCAGAGAGCGGGGGGCCGTAGATACGCAGTATTTT. Translated, it gives CASSRERGAVDTQYF. The chain is built from TRBV5-1 and TRBJ2-3, with TRBD2 identical over 9 bases. CDR3 length: 15 residues. Trimming cost V 4 bases and J 5 bases; bases outside gene matches: 8. Looked up from germline, CDR1 is SGHRS and CDR2 is YFSETQ.

This rearrangement joins TRBV19 to TRBJ1-3, with D unresolved. With 5 bases removed from V and 2 bases from J, the gap between germline ends came to 10 bases. The CDR3 loop spans 14 amino acids. Germline values: CDR1 LNHDA, CDR2 SQIVND (reference sequence). DNA for the CDR3: TGTGCCAGTAGTCCGGGAGTCACTGGAAACACCATATATTTT. Protein product: CASSPGVTGNTIYF.

This clone occurred a few times. The gene calls are TRBV6-1 and TRBJ2-7; perhaps TRBD2 as D (6 bases). From germline, CDR1 is MNHNS and CDR2 SASEGT. This CDR3 comprises 16 residues. V shed 2 bases and J shed 2 bases, with 16 bases lying between them. For the CDR3, the DNA is TGTGCCAGCAGTGAATCGGCTAGCGCGAGGGCCTACGAGCAGTACTTC. It codes for CASSESASARAYEQYF.

The chain is built from TRBV5-1 and TRBJ2-1; no clear D gene. V was cut by 5 bases and J by 2 bases, with 11 bases left in between. Germline values: CDR1 SGHRS, CDR2 YFSETQ. This CDR3 comprises 14 residues. The CDR3 nucleotides read TGCGCCAGCAGAAAGGAGTCTGCCTACAATGAGCAGTTCTTC. Amino acid sequence: CASRKESAYNEQFF.

V is TRBV7-2 and J is TRBJ1-2; TRBD1 agrees at 11 bases. This CDR3 spans 14 amino acids. V was clipped by 1 base and J by 13 bases; unmatched bases: 8. Germline CDR1 and CDR2: SGHTA and FQGNSA. CDR3 coding DNA: TGTGCCAGCAGCTTAGTCCGGACAGGGGGCGCGGGCACCTTC. This encodes CASSLVRTGGAGTF.

The chain recombines TRBV7-9 with TRBJ1-1; 11 nucleotides match TRBD1. The CDR3 totals 15 residues. Unmatched junction bases numbered 4, after V lost 2 bases and J lost 5 bases. CDR1 is SEHNR and CDR2 is FQNEAQ in the germline V gene (reference sequence). The chain's CDR3 is CASSLRDRGNTEAFF. As DNA, the CDR3 is TGTGCCAGCAGCTTAAGGGACAGGGGGAATACTGAAGCTTTCTTT.

This clone occurred once. The chain has TRBV7-2 and TRBJ2-2; tentative D call: TRBD1 (6 bases). The CDR3 totals 16 residues. Germline V gives CDR1 SGHTA, CDR2 FQGNSA. The ends were cut back, 2 bases at V and 4 bases at J, with 14 bases in the middle. CDR3 in DNA: TGTGCCAGCAGCTTAATTGCAGGGGCCACCACCGGGGAGCTGTTTTTT. This codes for CASSLIAGATTGELFF.

The rearrangement links TRBV5-4 to TRBJ2-3; 7 bases are shared with TRBD1. V was clipped by 3 bases and J by 4 bases; unmatched bases: 8. Germline V lookup: CDR1 SGHNT, CDR2 YYREEE (reference sequence). This CDR3 comprises 15 residues. As DNA, the CDR3 is TGTGCCAGCAGCTATTTAGGGACAGCCTCAGATACGCAGTATTTT. This gives the protein CASSYLGTASDTQYF. Together with reference TRBV5-4 and TRBJ2-3, the CDR3 gives the full variable domain: ETGVTQSPTHLIKTRGQQVTLRCSSQSGHNTVSWYQQALGQGPQFIFQYYREEENGRGNFPPRFSGLQFPNYSSELNVNALELDDSALYLCASSYLGTASDTQYFGPGTRLTVL.

This clone was counted once. This chain connects TRBV2 to TRBJ1-5; D is uncertain. The ends were cut back, 3 bases at V and 6 bases at J, with 6 bases in the middle. The V gene's germline CDR1 is SNHLY and CDR2 FYNNEI. The length of the CDR3 is 12 residues. The CDR3 DNA reads TGTGCCAGCAGTGATGTAAGTCAGCCCCAGCATTTT. The encoded protein is CASSDVSQPQHF.

This sequence joins TRBV7-2 and TRBJ2-1; the D is unclear. From germline, CDR1 is SGHTA and CDR2 FQGNSA. V lost 1 base and J 7 bases, leaving 5 bases between the germline ends. There are 12 residues in the CDR3. DNA of the CDR3: TGTGCCAGCAGCTTAGTTACGAATGAGCAGTTCTTC. Its protein product is CASSLVTNEQFF.

The rearrangement joins TRBV29-1 to TRBJ2-7; maybe TRBD2 (6 bases). The length of the CDR3 is 13 residues. Germline assignment: CDR1 SQVTM and CDR2 ANQGSEA. The germline V and J ends were trimmed by 5 bases and 4 bases, with 15 bases remaining between them. The CDR3 region is CSVMRDWGYEQYF. The DNA for the CDR3 is TGCAGCGTTATGAGGGACTGGGGATACGAGCAGTACTTC.

The chain couples TRBV10-3 to TRBJ1-4; 9 bases match TRBD1. The V gene end was trimmed by 10 bases and the J gene end by 6 bases; junction bases not matched to a gene: 6. Germline V gene sequence: CDR1 ENHRY, CDR2 SYGVKD. This CDR3 region has 13 residues. The CDR3: CATQGAGDEKLFF. DNA for the CDR3: TGTGCCACACAGGGGGCCGGTGATGAAAAACTGTTTTTT.

The rearrangement links TRBV6-5 to TRBJ1-5; 7 bases map to TRBD1. The germline CDR1 and CDR2 sequences are MNHEY and SVGAGI. Trimming cost V 5 bases and J 3 bases; bases outside gene matches: 7. This CDR3 has 15 amino acids. The CDR3 sequence is CASSRQGISNQPQHF. CDR3 nucleotides: TGTGCCAGCAGTCGACAGGGAATCTCCAATCAGCCCCAGCATTTT.

This sequence joins TRBV9 and TRBJ2-1, with D tentatively TRBD1 or TRBD2 (5 bases each). The CDR3 is 16 residues long. The V gene's germline CDR1 is SGDLS and CDR2 YYNGEE. V dropped 4 bases and J dropped 7 bases, with 21 bases sitting between them. Here the CDR3 DNA reads TGTGCCAGCAGCCGAACCGGGACCGAGCTCGGGAATGAGCAGTTCTTC. This codes for CASSRTGTELGNEQFF.

V and J are TRBV5-1 and TRBJ1-1; weak D call: TRBD1 (6 bases). CDR1 and CDR2 from the germline V gene are SGHRS and YFSETQ. This CDR3 has 16 amino acids. Trimming removed 4 bases from V and 4 bases from J, with 20 bases in between. The CDR3 spells CASSLGPGARSTEAFF. The CDR3 DNA sequence: TGCGCCAGCAGCCTGGGACCGGGGGCTCGGAGCACTGAAGCTTTCTTT.

This clone came up a few times. The chain carries TRBV11-3 and TRBJ2-6, with D perhaps matching TRBD2 (7 bases). The length of the CDR3 is 18 residues. V was pared by 5 bases and J by 0 bases, with 17 bases between. CDR1 SGHNT and CDR2 YENEEA come from the germline V gene. CDR3 amino acids: CASSLRGGASSGANVLTF. In DNA, the CDR3 is TGTGCCAGCAGCCTTAGGGGGGGGGCCTCCTCTGGGGCCAACGTCCTGACTTTC.

J is TRBJ2-4 and V is TRBV2; 8 nucleotides agree with TRBD2. Germline loops: CDR1 SNHLY, CDR2 FYNNEI. Trimming took 6 bases from V and 5 from J; bases not matched to a gene: 6. CDR3 length: 14 amino acids. The CDR3 loop reads CASSQRERQNIQYF. In DNA form, the CDR3 reads TGTGCCAGCAGCCAGCGGGAGAGGCAAAACATTCAGTACTTC.

This chain connects TRBV5-1 to TRBJ2-3; no definite D call. V lost 0 bases and J lost 4, with 3 bases in between. The CDR3 has 12 residues. CDR1 is SGHRS, CDR2 YFSETQ, per germline. CDR3 sequence: CASSLGADTQYF. The CDR3 bases are TGCGCCAGCAGCTTGGGGGCAGATACGCAGTATTTT.

J is TRBJ2-3 and V is TRBV28, with a possible D match to TRBD2 (6 bases). CDR1 and CDR2 (germline): MDHEN, SYDVKM. The CDR3 is made up of 16 amino acids. V was trimmed by 4 bases and J by 0 bases, leaving 14 bases between them. The CDR3 DNA is TGTGCCAGCAGTTCACCCGGGGGACCTAGCACAGATACGCAGTATTTT. Residues: CASSSPGGPSTDTQYF.

This chain uses TRBV5-8 with TRBJ2-5; 11 bases are a match to TRBD2. With V trimmed by 2 bases and J by 3 bases, 3 bases remained unmatched. This CDR3 comprises 15 residues. Germline V gene sequence: CDR1 SGHTS, CDR2 YDEGEE. The CDR3: CASSFSGLAEETQYF. The CDR3 DNA follows: TGTGCCAGCAGCTTTTCGGGACTAGCGGAAGAGACCCAGTACTTC.

This clone was counted only a few times. The chain is built from TRBV4-1 and TRBJ2-2; tentative D call: TRBD2 (5 bases). Germline-derived CDR1 and CDR2 are MGHRA and YSYEKL. Trimming cost V 2 bases and J 5 bases, with 12 bases left between them. CDR3 size: 15 residues. As DNA, the CDR3 is TGCGCCAGCAGCCAATCTCTGAGGGTGACCGGGGAGCTGTTTTTT. Amino acids: CASSQSLRVTGELFF.